The present TCR beta chain was sequenced within a study of CD8 T cells in ankylosing spondylitis. The study, taken as a whole, reports: Some of these motif variants have turned up before, in reports on reactive arthritis synovial fluid and blood. Ankylosing spondylitis blood appeared to be characterized by a TCR beta motif of roughly eight highly homologous variants.

Remarks on this clonotype: Its antigen is unidentified.

The V gene's germline CDR1 is MNHEY and CDR2 SVGEGT. V was cut by 7 bases and J by 1 base, with 8 bases left in between. The CDR3 covers 12 residues. TCRdb itself ran the 5' RACE reads through MiXCR, one entry per CDR3 protein. The sample has roughly 440,000 distinct CDR3 sequences; about a sixth are singletons. V is TRBV6-2 or TRBV6-3 and J is TRBJ2-7; possibly TRBD2 for D (6 bases). The TCR comes from a male donor with ankylosing spondylitis. The sequencing input was blood, either unsorted or a sorted T cell fraction (not recorded which). The CDR3 protein is CASTEGSYEQYF. CDR3 sequence (DNA): TGTGCCAGCACGGAGGGTTCCTACGAGCAGTACTTC.